Sequencing of this T cell receptor beta chain was carried out in a study of OX40 agonist ivuxolimab in advanced cancers. This clone appeared a single time. Here immunoSEQ multiplex PCR was the method, and the copy in TCRdb shows in-frame clones only, minus some. This sample has 11,000 to 15,000 clones; around nine tenths occur once, and the top ten carry over 5%. CDR1 and CDR2 (germline): SGHNT, YYREEE (reference sequence). V was cut by 4 bases and J by 4 bases, with 17 bases left in between. The CDR3 runs to 15 residues. The rearrangement uses TRBV5-4 and TRBJ2-5; D perhaps matches TRBD2 (6 bases). Material: CD4+ or CD8+ T cells sorted from blood, obtained in a trial of the OX40 agonist ivuxolimab. The receptor's source is an adult with an advanced solid tumor such as melanoma, head and neck, liver or kidney cancer. The CDR3: CASSAGGRGGETQYF. The CDR3 region has the DNA TGTGCCAGCAGCGCCGGGGGTAGGGGCGGAGAGACCCAGTACTTC.